These T cell receptor beta chains were read from a single sample in a study of T cell responses to AZD1222 COVID-19 vaccine. The protocol was immunoSEQ multiplex PCR, while the TCRdb copy is restricted to in-frame clones and leaves out a portion. This table holds 140,000 to 150,000 clones, around 90% found once. Sequencing was performed on peripheral blood, taken 28 days after the second dose of the MenACWY control vaccine. The receptors come from an adult who received the MenACWY meningococcal vaccine as a control. CDR3s include the opening cysteine and the closing phenylalanine or tryptophan. A D gene is named only where the DNA matches it firmly. Not all rows give a size; the values are once, few, many and, for expanded clones, a class.

d_call clone_size j_call v_call cdr3_aa cdr3_nt
TRBD2 NA TRBJ2-1 TRBV13 CASSLGGLAGYEQFF TGTGCCAGCAGCTTAGGTGGTCTAGCGGGATACGAGCAGTTCTTC
TRBD2 NA TRBJ2-5 TRBV7-9 CASSRTRQETQYF TGTGCCAGCAGCCGGACTAGACAAGAGACCCAGTACTTC
NA NA TRBJ2-1 TRBV6-2/TRBV6-3 CASSPDGYNEQFF TGTGCCAGCAGTCCGGACGGTTACAATGAGCAGTTCTTC
NA NA TRBJ1-4 TRBV11-3 CASSFPNEKLFF TGTGCCAGCAGTTTCCCGAATGAAAAACTGTTTTTT
TRBD2 NA TRBJ2-4 TRBV19 CASRGGPKNIQYF TGTGCCAGTCGCGGGGGTCCCAAAAACATTCAGTACTTC
NA NA TRBJ2-2 TRBV7-9 CASSLYGANTGELFF TGTGCCAGCAGCTTATACGGGGCGAACACCGGGGAGCTGTTTTTT
NA few TRBJ2-7 TRBV5-1 CASSLAGVPHEQYF TGCGCCAGCAGCTTGGCGGGGGTCCCCCACGAGCAGTACTTC
NA NA TRBJ1-6 TRBV18 CASSPSGSINSPLHF TGTGCCAGCTCACCATCGGGATCGATTAATTCACCCCTCCACTTT
NA NA TRBJ1-1 TRBV18 CASSPQGNTEAFF TGTGCCAGCTCACCTCAGGGGAACACTGAAGCTTTCTTT
NA NA TRBJ1-5 TRBV15 CATSSRQGNQPQHF TGTGCCACCAGCTCTCGACAGGGCAATCAGCCCCAGCATTTT
NA NA TRBJ1-2 TRBV24-1 CATSGGDGANYGYTF TGTGCCACCAGTGGGGGGGACGGAGCTAACTATGGCTACACCTTC
NA NA TRBJ1-4 TRBV15 CASGKSTNEKLFF TGTGCCTCAGGGAAATCAACTAATGAAAAACTGTTTTTT
NA NA TRBJ1-2 TRBV28 CATYKGWVLGYGYTF TGTGCCACCTACAAGGGTTGGGTCTTGGGCTATGGCTACACCTTC
NA NA TRBJ2-2 TRBV7-3 CASGPNTGELFF TGTGCGTCTGGTCCGAACACCGGGGAGCTGTTTTTT
NA NA TRBJ2-1 TRBV12-5 CASGLVTAYNEQFF TGTGCTAGTGGTTTGGTTACGGCTTACAATGAGCAGTTCTTC
NA NA TRBJ2-3 TRBV12-5 CASGLIFSPAASDTQYF TGTGCTAGTGGTTTAATTTTCTCTCCAGCGGCTTCAGATACGCAGTATTTT
TRBD1 NA TRBJ1-1 TRBV7-9 CASSAQTGVYTEAFF TGTGCCAGCAGCGCCCAGACAGGGGTCTACACTGAAGCTTTCTTT
NA few TRBJ2-3 TRBV7-2 CASSLAGLGGDTQYF TGTGCCAGCAGCTTAGCGGGTCTGGGGGGAGATACGCAGTATTTT
NA NA TRBJ1-1 TRBV4-1 CASSPSTGQYTEAFF TGCGCCAGCAGCCCCTCGACAGGACAGTACACTGAAGCTTTCTTT
NA NA TRBJ1-2 TRBV2 CASSAQGIFYGYTF TGTGCCAGCAGTGCCCAGGGGATTTTCTATGGCTACACCTTC
TRBD2 NA TRBJ2-2 TRBV10-3 CATLTSGRDSGELFF TGTGCCACCCTCACTAGCGGGAGGGACTCCGGGGAGCTGTTTTTT
NA NA TRBJ1-1 TRBV20-1 CSARSSLRSFF TGCAGTGCTAGATCCAGCCTCCGGAGTTTCTTT
NA many TRBJ1-3 TRBV6-5 CASSPPPSGNTIYF TGTGCCAGCAGTCCTCCGCCTTCTGGAAACACCATATATTTT
TRBD1 once TRBJ2-3 TRBV29-1 CSVLSRGGQGSPDTQYF TGCAGCGTTTTGTCGCGAGGCGGACAGGGTAGTCCAGATACGCAGTATTTT
NA NA TRBJ1-1 TRBV29-1 CSVEVGVNTEAFF TGCAGCGTTGAAGTCGGGGTGAACACTGAAGCTTTCTTT
NA NA TRBJ1-3 TRBV11-3 CASSLAGGNTIYF TGTGCCAGCAGCTTAGCAGGAGGGAACACCATATATTTT
NA NA TRBJ1-3 TRBV9 CASSLDMTPGNTIYF TGTGCCAGCAGCCTCGACATGACACCGGGAAACACCATATATTTT
TRBD2 NA TRBJ2-5 TRBV25-1 CASRVTSGASETQYF TGTGCCAGCAGGGTGACTAGCGGGGCTTCGGAGACCCAGTACTTC
TRBD1 NA TRBJ2-1 TRBV11-3 CASSPGQEYNEQFF TGTGCCAGCAGCCCGGGACAGGAGTACAATGAGCAGTTCTTC
NA NA TRBJ1-2 TRBV5-3 CARSAKGSPQGANYGYTF TGTGCCAGAAGCGCAAAAGGGTCCCCCCAAGGGGCAAACTATGGCTACACCTTC
NA NA TRBJ1-2 TRBV5-1 CASSPISLALSNYGYTF TGCGCCAGCAGCCCAATCAGTCTGGCGCTTTCTAACTATGGCTACACCTTC
NA NA TRBJ2-2 TRBV2 CASRRMAGELFF TGTGCCAGCAGGAGGATGGCCGGGGAGCTGTTTTTT
TRBD1 NA TRBJ2-5 TRBV4-3 CASSRTTGAETQYF TGCGCCAGCAGCCGGACCACAGGGGCAGAGACCCAGTACTTC
NA NA TRBJ1-6 TRBV11-3 CASSLGPGLNSPLHF TGTGCCAGCAGCTTAGGGCCGGGCCTGAATTCACCCCTCCACTTT
TRBD2 NA TRBJ2-5 TRBV10-3 CAISSGRGQETQYF TGTGCCATATCTAGCGGGAGGGGACAAGAGACCCAGTACTTC
TRBD1 NA TRBJ1-6 TRBV19 CASRAGTGESPLHF TGTGCCAGTAGAGCCGGGACAGGGGAATCACCCCTCCACTTT
TRBD2 few TRBJ2-1 TRBV4-3 CASSQEYRDYYNEQFF TGCGCCAGCAGCCAGGAATATCGGGACTATTACAATGAGCAGTTCTTC
TRBD2 once TRBJ2-1 TRBV6-6 CASRLAGINEQFF TGTGCCAGCAGACTAGCGGGGATCAATGAGCAGTTCTTC
NA NA TRBJ1-6 TRBV5-1 CASSFQGSYNSPLHF TGCGCCAGCAGCTTCCAGGGATCCTATAATTCACCCCTCCACTTT
TRBD2 NA TRBJ2-5 TRBV9 CASSGRTGTSGGAYETQYF TGTGCCAGCAGCGGGCGTACCGGGACTAGCGGGGGGGCATATGAGACCCAGTACTTC
NA NA TRBJ1-1 TRBV7-6 CASSPLPNTEAFF TGTGCCAGCAGCCCCCTCCCAAACACTGAAGCTTTCTTT
NA NA TRBJ2-5 TRBV19 CASSMGNGETQYF TGTGCCAGTAGTATGGGTAATGGGGAGACCCAGTACTTC
TRBD1 few TRBJ1-4 TRBV11-2 CASSLGDRGNEKLFF TGTGCCAGCAGCTTAGGGGACAGGGGAAATGAAAAACTGTTTTTT
NA NA TRBJ2-1 TRBV25-1 CASKGDGFSSYNEQFF TGTGCCAGCAAAGGGGATGGGTTCAGCTCCTACAATGAGCAGTTCTTC
TRBD1 NA TRBJ1-2 TRBV6-2/TRBV6-3 CASSTSTGGYGYTF TGTGCCAGCAGTACCTCGACAGGGGGCTATGGCTACACCTTC
NA NA TRBJ2-1 TRBV5-6 CASQTTYEQFF TGTGCCAGCCAAACAACTTATGAGCAGTTCTTC
TRBD1 NA TRBJ1-4 TRBV12-3/TRBV12-4 CASIQAGGKLFF TGTGCCAGCATCCAGGCAGGGGGAAAACTGTTTTTT
NA once TRBJ1-4 TRBV2 CASSVRDEKLFF TGTGCCAGCAGTGTTAGGGATGAAAAACTGTTTTTT
TRBD1 NA TRBJ1-3 TRBV9 CASSAGQGIGNTIYF TGTGCCAGCAGCGCGGGACAGGGTATCGGAAACACCATATATTTT
TRBD1 NA TRBJ2-7 TRBV4-1 CASSQGSGQGYEQYF TGCGCCAGCAGCCAAGGCTCGGGACAGGGCTACGAGCAGTACTTC
NA NA TRBJ2-5 TRBV2 CASIRKEGGLRETQYF TGTGCCAGCATTAGAAAAGAGGGGGGGCTGCGGGAGACCCAGTACTTC
NA NA TRBJ1-1 TRBV11-3 CASSLLRGTEAFF TGTGCCAGCAGCCTGCTGAGGGGCACTGAAGCTTTCTTT
TRBD1 once TRBJ2-6 TRBV28 CASSRDSSGANVLTF TGTGCCAGCAGCCGGGACAGCTCTGGGGCCAACGTCCTGACTTTC
NA NA TRBJ2-6 TRBV4-3 CASSQDPGANVLTF TGCGCCAGCAGCCAAGACCCCGGGGCCAACGTCCTGACTTTC